This TCR beta chain was profiled in a study of cytomegalovirus exposure and HLA in healthy donors. Study-level results: Across donors, sequencing depth was assumed by presence/absence analyses to be roughly uniform. One cluster of highly shared sequence variants probably arose as a sequencing artifact. There were several of the most significant clusters that appeared linked to common viral pathogens in a later analysis.

With regard to this clone: Its antigen is not known.

Trimming removed 6 bases from V and 9 bases from J; junction bases left unmatched: 10. Germline CDR1 is LNHDA and CDR2 is SQIVND (reference sequence). The CDR3 extends over 13 amino acids. The PCR contained 60 Vbeta and 13 Jbeta primers. Assay used: immunoSEQ multiplex PCR; TCRdb lists only in-frame clones, some missing. The sample records under 150,000 clones, 65% to 80% being singletons. This receptor was obtained from a woman in her thirties or forties in good health and CMV-seronegative. The chain employs TRBV19 and TRBJ2-7, with 8 nucleotides matching TRBD1. Sequenced: PBMCs. The CDR3 region is CASSPDRDGGQYF. The CDR3, as DNA: TGTGCCAGTAGCCCGGACAGGGATGGGGGGCAGTACTTC.